This TCR beta chain emerged from a study of blood T cell repertoires in COVID-19. Study-level information: COVID-19 samples collected from the United States, Italy and Spain covered acute and convalescent phases.

Per germline, CDR1 SNHLY and CDR2 FYNNEI. The V end was cut by 3 bases, the J end by 0 bases, with 6 bases between. CDR3 length: 15 amino acids. Which cohort a participant joined came from the clinical history participants gave. Here immunoSEQ multiplex PCR was the method, and the copy in TCRdb shows in-frame clones only, minus some. Counted here are a few hundred thousand clones, approximately 87% occurring once; the ten biggest clones make up about 9.4%. What was sequenced was PBMCs or T cells enriched from blood (not recorded which). This clonotype originated in a woman aged 50 to 65 who had recovered from COVID-19. The chain carries TRBV2 and TRBJ1-6; D is unresolved. CDR3 in amino acids: CASSESGSYNSPLHF. The CDR3 coding sequence is TGTGCCAGCAGTGAGTCGGGCTCCTATAATTCACCCCTCCACTTT.